This T cell receptor beta chain was found in a study of OX40 agonist ivuxolimab in advanced cancers. Study at large: Intravenous ivuxolimab was administered to patients every 2 weeks at 0.01 to 10 mg/kg. Among those enrolled, mean age was about 62 years (range roughly 23 to 85) and approximately 80% were male. One hepatocellular carcinoma and two cutaneous melanoma patients partially responded.

Germline-derived CDR1 and CDR2 are SGDLS and YYNGEE. Trimming cost V 3 bases and J 8 bases, with 6 bases left between them. The CDR3 sequence is 12 residues long. This clone came up once. Sequencing was performed with immunoSEQ multiplex PCR; in TCRdb, only in-frame clones are kept and a portion is missing. Among some 15,000 clones, about 79% were seen once, and the ten largest hold under 50%. This sequence originates from an adult with an advanced solid tumor such as melanoma, head and neck, liver or kidney cancer. The sample here was CD4+ or CD8+ T cells sorted from blood, taken in a trial of the OX40 agonist ivuxolimab. The chain links TRBV9 to TRBJ1-6; no definite D call. The CDR3 region is CASSGDDSPLHF. The CDR3 region has the DNA TGTGCCAGCAGCGGCGACGATTCACCCCTCCACTTT.